This entry lists 4 T cell receptor beta chains sequenced from one sample in a study of blood T cell repertoires in COVID-19. Some clones are missing from TCRdb's copy, which holds only in-frame ones; the method was immunoSEQ multiplex PCR. Counted here are roughly 120,000 clones, around 80% occurring once; the ten biggest clones make up around 2.3%. The sample taken for sequencing was peripheral blood. The receptors shown here come from a man aged 45 to 65 with acute or convalescent COVID-19.

This clone was detected once. The rearrangement links TRBV19 to TRBJ2-1; 8 bases line up with TRBD2. This CDR3 is built from 13 residues. The germline V gene encodes CDR1 LNHDA and CDR2 SQIVND (reference sequence). J lost 7 bases, V lost 7 bases, and 6 bases had no gene match. This CDR3 reads CASTSGSWNEQFF. The CDR3 bases are TGTGCCAGTACCAGCGGGAGTTGGAATGAGCAGTTCTTC.

The rearrangement links TRBV7-3 to TRBJ1-1; 9 nucleotides match TRBD1. The germline V gene encodes CDR1 SGHTA and CDR2 FQGTGA. This CDR3 is 13 amino acids long. The ends lost 3 bases at V and 9 bases at J; junction bases unmatched: 5. CDR3 protein: CASSFDGTGKAFF. As DNA, the CDR3 is TGTGCCAGCAGCTTCGACGGGACAGGGAAAGCTTTCTTT. The variable domain in full, completed from reference TRBV7-3 and TRBJ1-1, reads GAGVSQTPSNKVTEKGKYVELRCDPISGHTALYWYRQSLGQGPEFLIYFQGTGAADDSGLPNDRFFAVRPEGSVSTLKIQRTERGDSAVYLCASSFDGTGKAFFGQGTRLTVV.

The chain links TRBV29-1 to TRBJ2-1, with 10 positions matching TRBD2. The CDR3 sequence is 14 residues long. J gave up 4 bases and V 6 bases, and 6 bases lay outside the gene matches. Germline loops: CDR1 SQVTM, CDR2 ANQGSEA. The CDR3 bases are TGCAGCGTCGATCTAGCGGGGGTATACAATGAGCAGTTCTTC. Protein product: CSVDLAGVYNEQFF.

V is TRBV9 and J is TRBJ2-3; tentative D call: TRBD2 (6 bases). Between the trimmed V and J ends, which lost 0 bases and 0 bases, there was a span of 8 bases. CDR1 is SGDLS and CDR2 is YYNGEE in the germline V gene. This CDR3 is built from 15 residues. CDR3 DNA: TGTGCCAGCAGCGTAGGGGCGGGAAGCACAGATACGCAGTATTTT. Its protein product is CASSVGAGSTDTQYF.